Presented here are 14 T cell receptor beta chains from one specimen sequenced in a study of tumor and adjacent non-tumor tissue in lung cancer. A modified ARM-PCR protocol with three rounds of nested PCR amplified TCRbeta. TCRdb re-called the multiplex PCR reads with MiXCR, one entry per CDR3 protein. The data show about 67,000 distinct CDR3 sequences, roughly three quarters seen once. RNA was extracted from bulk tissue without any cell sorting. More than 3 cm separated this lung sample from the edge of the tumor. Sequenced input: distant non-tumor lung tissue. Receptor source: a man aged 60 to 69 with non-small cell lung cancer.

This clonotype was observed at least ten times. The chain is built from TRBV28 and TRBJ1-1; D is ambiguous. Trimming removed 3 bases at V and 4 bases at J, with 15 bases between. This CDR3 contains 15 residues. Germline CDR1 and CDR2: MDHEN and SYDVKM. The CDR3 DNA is TGTGCCAGCAGTTTGGGTCCAGGAGGTTTCACTGAAGCTTTCTTT. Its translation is CASSLGPGGFTEAFF.

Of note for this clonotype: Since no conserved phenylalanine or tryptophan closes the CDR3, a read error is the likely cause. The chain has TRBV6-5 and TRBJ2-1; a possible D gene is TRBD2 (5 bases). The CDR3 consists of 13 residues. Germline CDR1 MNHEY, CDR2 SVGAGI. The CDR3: CANSDGVLDEQFL. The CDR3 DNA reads TGTGCCAACAGTGACGGGGTCCTGGATGAGCAGTTCCTC.

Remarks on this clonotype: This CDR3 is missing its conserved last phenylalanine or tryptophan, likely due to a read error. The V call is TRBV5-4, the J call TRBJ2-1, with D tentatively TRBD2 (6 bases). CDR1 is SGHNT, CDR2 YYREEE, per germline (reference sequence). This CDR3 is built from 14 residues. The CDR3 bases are TGTGCCTGCAGCTTGGGCGGGACCTACAATGAGCAGTTCTCC. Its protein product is CACSLGGTYNEQFS.

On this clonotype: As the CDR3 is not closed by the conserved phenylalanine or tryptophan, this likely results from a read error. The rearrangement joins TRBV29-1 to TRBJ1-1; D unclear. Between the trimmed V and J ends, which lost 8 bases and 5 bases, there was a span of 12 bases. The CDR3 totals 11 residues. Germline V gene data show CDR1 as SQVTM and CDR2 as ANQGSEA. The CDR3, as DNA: TGCAGCATTAGGGTAGGGACTGAAGCTTTCTAT. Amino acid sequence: CSIRVGTEAFY.

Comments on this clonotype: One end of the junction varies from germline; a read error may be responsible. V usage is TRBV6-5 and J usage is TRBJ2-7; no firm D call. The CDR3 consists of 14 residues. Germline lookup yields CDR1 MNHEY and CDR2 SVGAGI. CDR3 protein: CASSLSGWRNERYF. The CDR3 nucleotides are TGTGCCAGCAGCCTAAGTGGGTGGCGGAACGAGCGGTACTTC.

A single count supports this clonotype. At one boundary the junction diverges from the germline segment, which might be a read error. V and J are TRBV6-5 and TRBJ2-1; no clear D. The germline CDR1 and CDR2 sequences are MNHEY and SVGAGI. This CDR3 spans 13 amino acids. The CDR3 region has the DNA TGTGCCAGCAGTTACGGAGTCCTAGATGAGCAGTCCTTC. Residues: CASSYGVLDEQSF.

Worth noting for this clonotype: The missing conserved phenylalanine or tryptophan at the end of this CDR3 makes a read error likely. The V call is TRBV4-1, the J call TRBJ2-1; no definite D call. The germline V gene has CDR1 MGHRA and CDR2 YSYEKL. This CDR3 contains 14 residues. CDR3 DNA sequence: TGCGCCAGCACCCAAGAACACAACTACAATGAGCAGTTCTTA. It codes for CASTQEHNYNEQFL.

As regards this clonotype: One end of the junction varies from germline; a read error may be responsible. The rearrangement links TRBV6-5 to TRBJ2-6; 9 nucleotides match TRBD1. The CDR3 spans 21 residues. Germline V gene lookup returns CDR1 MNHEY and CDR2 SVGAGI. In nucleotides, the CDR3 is TGTGCCAGCAGTTACTCGGTCATAGGGACAGGGAGATGGTCTGGGGTCAACGTACTGACTTTC. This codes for CASSYSVIGTGRWSGVNVLTF.

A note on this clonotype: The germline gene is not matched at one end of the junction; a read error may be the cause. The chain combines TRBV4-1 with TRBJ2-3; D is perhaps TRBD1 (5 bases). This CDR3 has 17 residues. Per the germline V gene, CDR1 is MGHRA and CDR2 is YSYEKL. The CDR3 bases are TGCGTCAGCAACCAATATACGGGCCAGGACATCACAGATACGCAGTATTTT. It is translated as CVSNQYTGQDITDTQYF.

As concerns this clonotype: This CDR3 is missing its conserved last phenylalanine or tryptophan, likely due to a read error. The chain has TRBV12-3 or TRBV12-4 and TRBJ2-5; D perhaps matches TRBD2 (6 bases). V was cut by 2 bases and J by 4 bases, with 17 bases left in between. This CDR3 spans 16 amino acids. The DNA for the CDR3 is TGTGCCAGCAGTTTAACGGGCGGGGCGAGGGGAGAGACCCAGTACCTC. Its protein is CASSLTGGARGETQYL.

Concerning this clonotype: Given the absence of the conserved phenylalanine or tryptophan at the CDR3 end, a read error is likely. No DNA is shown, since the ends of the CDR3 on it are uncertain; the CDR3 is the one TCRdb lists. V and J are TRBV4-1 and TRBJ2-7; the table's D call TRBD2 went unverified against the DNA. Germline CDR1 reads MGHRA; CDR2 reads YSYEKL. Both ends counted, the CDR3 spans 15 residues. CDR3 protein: CASSLLAGAGYEEYI.

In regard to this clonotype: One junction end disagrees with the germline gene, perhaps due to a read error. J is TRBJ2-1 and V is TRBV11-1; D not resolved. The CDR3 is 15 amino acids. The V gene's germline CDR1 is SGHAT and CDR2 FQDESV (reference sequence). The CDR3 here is CGSSFDTYSTYEEFF. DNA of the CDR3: TGTGGCAGCAGCTTCGACACCTATAGCACCTATGAGGAGTTCTTC.

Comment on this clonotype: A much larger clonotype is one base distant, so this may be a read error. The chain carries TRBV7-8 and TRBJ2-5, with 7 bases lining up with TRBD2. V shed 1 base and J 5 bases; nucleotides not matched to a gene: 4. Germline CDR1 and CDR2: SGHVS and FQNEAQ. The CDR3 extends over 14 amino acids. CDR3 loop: CASSLERDFETQYF. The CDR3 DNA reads TGTGCCAGCAGCTTAGAGCGGGATTTCGAGACCCAGTACTTC.

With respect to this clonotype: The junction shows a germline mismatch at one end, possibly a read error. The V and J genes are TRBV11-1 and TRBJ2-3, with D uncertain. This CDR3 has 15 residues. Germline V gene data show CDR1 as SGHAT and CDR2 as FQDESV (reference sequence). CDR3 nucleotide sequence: TGTGCCAACAGCTTAGAGATCGGGAGCACAGATACGCAGTATTTT. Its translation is CANSLEIGSTDTQYF.